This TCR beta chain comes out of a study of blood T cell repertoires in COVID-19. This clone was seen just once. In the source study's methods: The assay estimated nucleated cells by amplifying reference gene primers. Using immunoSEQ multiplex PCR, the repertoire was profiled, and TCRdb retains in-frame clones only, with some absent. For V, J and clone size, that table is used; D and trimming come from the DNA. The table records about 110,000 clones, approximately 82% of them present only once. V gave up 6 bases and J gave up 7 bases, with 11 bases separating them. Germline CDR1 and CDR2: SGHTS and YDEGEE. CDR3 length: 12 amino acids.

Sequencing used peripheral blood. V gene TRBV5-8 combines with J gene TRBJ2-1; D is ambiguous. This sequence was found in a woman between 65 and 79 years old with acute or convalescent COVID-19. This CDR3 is CASILMANEQFF. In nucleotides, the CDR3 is TGTGCCAGCATTCTGATGGCTAATGAGCAGTTCTTC.